This T cell receptor beta chain is from a study of Ad26.COV2.S vaccination and SARS-CoV-2 variants. Study-wide context: This donor came from the COV1001 trial of Ad26.COV2.S. Findings and limits, study-wide: Marked by substantial breadth, spike-specific CD8+ and CD4+ T cell responses were reportedly seen after vaccination. The TCR-based breadth and depth measures might underestimate overall T cell responses.

Documented treatment: about 20 received Ad26.COV2.S at low or high dose, single or two shots; roughly 5 received placebo; per-sample allocation not given. Sample collection was performed on day 63 after the first vaccine or placebo injection. CDR3 length: 18 residues. In germline, CDR1 is MDHEN, CDR2 SYDVKM. Trimming cost V 6 bases and J 0 bases, with 21 bases left between them. Method: immunoSEQ multiplex PCR; TCRdb's copy keeps in-frame clones and lacks some. The table shows about 350,000 clones, with around nine tenths occurring only once. In the case of this clone: Its antigen is undetermined.

The sample consisted of peripheral blood, taken in a trial of Ad26.COV2.S vaccine versus placebo. The source of this sequence is a person between 18 and 65 years old who received the Ad26.COV2.S COVID-19 vaccine or a placebo. This chain joins TRBV28 and TRBJ1-3; no definite D call. In DNA, the CDR3 is TGTGCCAGCAGCCCCTCCTTCGGAGGGCCTCCCTCTGGAAACACCATATATTTT. Protein: CASSPSFGGPPSGNTIYF. Looking up the rest from reference TRBV28 and TRBJ1-3 gives the full variable domain: DVKVTQSSRYLVKRTGEKVFLECVQDMDHENMFWYRQDPGLGLRLIYFSYDVKMKEKGDIPEGYSVSREKKERFSLILESASTNQTSMYLCASSPSFGGPPSGNTIYFGEGSWLTVV.